This T cell receptor (beta chain) originates from a study of T cell responses to AZD1222 COVID-19 vaccine. TCRdb's table, derived via immunoSEQ multiplex PCR, lists solely in-frame clones and lacks some. The sample lists 150,000 or so clones; more than 85% were seen once. Germline loops: CDR1 KGHDR, CDR2 SFDVKD. This CDR3 spans 12 amino acids. V shed 4 bases and J shed 9 bases, with 9 bases lying between them. The material was peripheral blood, obtained on day 0 of AZD1222 vaccination. The TCR originated in an adult in good health. The chain combines TRBV24-1 with TRBJ1-5; unclear D gene. The CDR3 loop reads CATSDPDRPQHF. The CDR3 DNA reads as TGTGCCACCAGTGACCCGGACCGGCCCCAGCATTTT.